This T cell receptor beta chain was documented in a study of long-term antiretroviral therapy in people with HIV. Germline V gives CDR1 ENHRY, CDR2 SYGVKD. Trimming at V came to 7 bases and at J to 7 bases, leaving 10 bases not matched to a gene. This CDR3 contains 14 residues. Sequencing relied on immunoSEQ assay v3.0, run at survey level. Profiled with immunoSEQ multiplex PCR; TCRdb holds only in-frame clones, not every one. This table has around 21,000 clones, roughly 87% appearing once. This sample comprised unsorted PBMCs, obtained 0.2 years before starting antiretroviral therapy. The chain combines TRBV10-3 with TRBJ1-2, with 9 bases that match TRBD1. This receptor was identified in a man aged 18 to 30 with HIV. CDR3 protein: CAITLGQGQSGYTF. CDR3 nucleotides: TGTGCCATCACCTTGGGACAGGGTCAAAGTGGCTACACCTTC.